The T cell receptor (beta chain) described here comes from a study of T cell responses to AZD1222 COVID-19 vaccine. For the study at large: Investigators merged groups given second doses at roughly 4 or roughly 12 weeks. Broader study findings: Elevations in Spike-specific TCR breadth and depth followed administration of two AZD1222 doses. Only five to seven individuals given AZD1222 were seropositive at baseline. It should be noted that donors were predominantly white British and more often female, and clonal diversity was possibly underestimated.

Remarks on this clone: Antigen specificity is unknown.

Some clones are missing from TCRdb's copy, which holds only in-frame ones; the method was immunoSEQ multiplex PCR. The sample includes around 91,000 clones, more than 70% of them seen just once. The germline gives CDR1 MDHEN, CDR2 SYDVKM. The V gene lost 3 bases and the J gene lost 5 bases, with 20 bases spanning the gap. This CDR3 is 17 amino acids long. The sequencing used peripheral blood, collected on day 0 of AZD1222 vaccination. The chain combines TRBV28 with TRBJ1-5; weak D call: TRBD1 (6 bases). The sequence came from an adult in good health. This CDR3 is CASSFVSPGQSYQPQHF. Here the CDR3 DNA reads TGTGCCAGCAGTTTTGTCTCCCCTGGACAGAGTTATCAGCCCCAGCATTTT.